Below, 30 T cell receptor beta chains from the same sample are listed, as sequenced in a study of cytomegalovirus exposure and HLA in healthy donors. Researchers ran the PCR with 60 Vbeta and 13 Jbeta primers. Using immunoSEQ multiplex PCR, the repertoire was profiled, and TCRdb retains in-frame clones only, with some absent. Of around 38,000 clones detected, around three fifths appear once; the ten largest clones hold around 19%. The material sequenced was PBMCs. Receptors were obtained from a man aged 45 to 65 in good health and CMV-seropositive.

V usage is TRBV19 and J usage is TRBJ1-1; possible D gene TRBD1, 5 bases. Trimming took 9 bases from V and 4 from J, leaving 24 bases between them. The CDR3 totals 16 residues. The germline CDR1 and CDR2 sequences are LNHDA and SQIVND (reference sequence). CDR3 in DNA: TGTGCCAGCCGTTCTTTACGGGGGGGGTACTTCACTGAAGCTTTCTTT. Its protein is CASRSLRGGYFTEAFF.

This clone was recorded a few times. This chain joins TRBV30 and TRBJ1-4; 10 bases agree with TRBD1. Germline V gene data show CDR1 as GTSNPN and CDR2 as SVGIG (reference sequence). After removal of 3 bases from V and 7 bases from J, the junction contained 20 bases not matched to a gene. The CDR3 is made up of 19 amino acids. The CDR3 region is CAWRYYRDRGPRWGEKLFF. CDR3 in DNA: TGTGCCTGGAGGTATTACCGGGACAGGGGCCCGAGATGGGGTGAAAAACTGTTTTTT.

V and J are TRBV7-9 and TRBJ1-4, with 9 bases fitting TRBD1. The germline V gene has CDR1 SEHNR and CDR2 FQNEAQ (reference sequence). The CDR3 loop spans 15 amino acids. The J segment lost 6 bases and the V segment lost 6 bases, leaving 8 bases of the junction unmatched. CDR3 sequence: CASSPADRGDEKLFF. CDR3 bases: TGTGCCAGCAGTCCTGCGGACAGGGGTGATGAAAAACTGTTTTTT.

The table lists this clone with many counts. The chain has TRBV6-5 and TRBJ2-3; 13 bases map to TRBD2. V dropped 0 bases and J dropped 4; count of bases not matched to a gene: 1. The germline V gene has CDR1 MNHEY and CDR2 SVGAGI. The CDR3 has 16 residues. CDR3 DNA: TGTGCCAGCAGTTACTCCGGGACTAGCGGGGCAGATACGCAGTATTTT. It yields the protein CASSYSGTSGADTQYF.

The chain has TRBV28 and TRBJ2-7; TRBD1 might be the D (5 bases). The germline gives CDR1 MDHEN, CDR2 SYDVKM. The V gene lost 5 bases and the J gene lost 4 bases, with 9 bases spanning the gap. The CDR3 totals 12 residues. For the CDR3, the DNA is TGTGCCAGCAGTCGCGCAGGGTACGAGCAGTACTTC. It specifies CASSRAGYEQYF.

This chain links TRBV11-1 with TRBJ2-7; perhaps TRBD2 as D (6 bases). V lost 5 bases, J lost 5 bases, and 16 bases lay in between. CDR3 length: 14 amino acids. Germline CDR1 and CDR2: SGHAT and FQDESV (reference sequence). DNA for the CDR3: TGTGCCAGCAGCCCAAGACTAGATCTCCACGAGCAGTACTTC. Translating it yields CASSPRLDLHEQYF.

The CDR3 spells CASSRQGNDEQYF. The CDR3 region has the DNA TGTGCCAGCAGTAGACAGGGAAACGACGAGCAGTACTTC. The chain carries TRBV6-5 and TRBJ2-7; TRBD1 matches at 7 bases. The CDR3 extends over 13 amino acids. V was clipped by 5 bases and J by 5 bases; unmatched bases: 6. Germline assignment: CDR1 MNHEY and CDR2 SVGAGI.

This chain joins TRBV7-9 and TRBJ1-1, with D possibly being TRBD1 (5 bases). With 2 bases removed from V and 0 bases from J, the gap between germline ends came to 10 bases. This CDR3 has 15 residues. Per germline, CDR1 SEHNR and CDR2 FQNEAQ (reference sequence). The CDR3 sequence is CASSLRSGLNTEAFF. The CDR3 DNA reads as TGTGCCAGCAGCTTAAGATCAGGGTTGAACACTGAAGCTTTCTTT.

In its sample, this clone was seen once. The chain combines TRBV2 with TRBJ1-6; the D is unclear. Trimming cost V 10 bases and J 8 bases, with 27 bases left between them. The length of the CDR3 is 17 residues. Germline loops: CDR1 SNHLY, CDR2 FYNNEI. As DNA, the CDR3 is TGTGCCACCAACGGACCAAAACTACGGGAGAGACATTCACCCCTCCACTTT. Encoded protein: CATNGPKLRERHSPLHF.

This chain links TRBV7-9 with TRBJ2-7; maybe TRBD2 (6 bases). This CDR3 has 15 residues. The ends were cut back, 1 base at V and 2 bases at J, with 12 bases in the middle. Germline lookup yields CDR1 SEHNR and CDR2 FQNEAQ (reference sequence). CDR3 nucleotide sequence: TGTGCCAGCAGCTTAGTGAGGGGAGGTACCTACGAGCAGTACTTC. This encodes CASSLVRGGTYEQYF.

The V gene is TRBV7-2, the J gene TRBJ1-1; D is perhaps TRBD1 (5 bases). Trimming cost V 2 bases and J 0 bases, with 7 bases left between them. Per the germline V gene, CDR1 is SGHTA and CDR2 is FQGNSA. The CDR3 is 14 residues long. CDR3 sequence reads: CASSLRQLNTEAFF. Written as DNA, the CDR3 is TGTGCCAGCAGCTTAAGACAGTTGAACACTGAAGCTTTCTTT.

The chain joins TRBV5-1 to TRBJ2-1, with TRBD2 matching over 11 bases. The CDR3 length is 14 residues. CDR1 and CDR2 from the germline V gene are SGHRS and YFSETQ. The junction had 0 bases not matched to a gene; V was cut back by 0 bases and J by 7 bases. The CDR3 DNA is TGCGCCAGCAGCTTGGGGACTAGCGGGAATGAGCAGTTCTTC. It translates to CASSLGTSGNEQFF.

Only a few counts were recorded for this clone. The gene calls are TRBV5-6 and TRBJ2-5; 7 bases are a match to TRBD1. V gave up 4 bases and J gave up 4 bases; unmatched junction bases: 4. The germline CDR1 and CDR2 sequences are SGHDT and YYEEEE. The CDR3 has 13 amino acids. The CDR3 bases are TGTGCCAGCAGCATAAACAGGGGAGAGACCCAGTACTTC. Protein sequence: CASSINRGETQYF.

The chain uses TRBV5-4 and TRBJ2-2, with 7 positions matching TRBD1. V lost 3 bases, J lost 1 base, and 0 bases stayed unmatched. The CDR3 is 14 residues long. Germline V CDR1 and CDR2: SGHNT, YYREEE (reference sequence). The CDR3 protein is CASSWDRNTGELFF. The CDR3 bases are TGTGCCAGCAGCTGGGACAGGAACACCGGGGAGCTGTTTTTT.

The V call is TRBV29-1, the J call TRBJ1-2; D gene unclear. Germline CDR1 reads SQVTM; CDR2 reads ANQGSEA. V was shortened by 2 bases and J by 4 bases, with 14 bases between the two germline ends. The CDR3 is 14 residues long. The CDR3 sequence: CSVESSGFGYGYTF. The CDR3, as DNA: TGCAGCGTTGAATCGTCGGGGTTCGGCTATGGCTACACCTTC.

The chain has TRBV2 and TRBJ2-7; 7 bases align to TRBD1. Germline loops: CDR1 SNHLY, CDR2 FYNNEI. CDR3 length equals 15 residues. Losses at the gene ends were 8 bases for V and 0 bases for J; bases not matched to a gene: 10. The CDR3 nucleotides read TGTGCCAGCCAAAAGGGGGCTTCGAGCTCCTACGAGCAGTACTTC. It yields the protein CASQKGASSSYEQYF.

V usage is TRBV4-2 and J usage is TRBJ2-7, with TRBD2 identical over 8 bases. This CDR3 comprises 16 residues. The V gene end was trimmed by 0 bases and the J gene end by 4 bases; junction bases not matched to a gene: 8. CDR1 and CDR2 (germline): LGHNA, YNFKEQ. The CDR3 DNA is TGTGCCAGCAGCCAAGATATTAGCGGGGATATATACGAGCAGTACTTC. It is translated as CASSQDISGDIYEQYF.

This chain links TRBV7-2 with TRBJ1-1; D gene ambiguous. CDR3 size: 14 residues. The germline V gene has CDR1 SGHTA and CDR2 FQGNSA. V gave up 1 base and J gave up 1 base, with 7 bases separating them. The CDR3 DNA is TGTGCCAGCAGCTTAGTTAGTCCGAACACTGAAGCTTTCTTT. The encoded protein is CASSLVSPNTEAFF. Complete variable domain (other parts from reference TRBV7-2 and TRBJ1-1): GAGVSQSPSNKVTEKGKDVELRCDPISGHTALYWYRQSLGQGLEFLIYFQGNSAPDKSGLPSDRFSAERTGGSVSTLTIQRTQQEDSAVYLCASSLVSPNTEAFFGQGTRLTVV.

The CDR3 loop reads CASSLFTGVDISYEQYF. In DNA form, the CDR3 reads TGTGCCAGCAGTTTATTTACAGGGGTCGACATTTCCTACGAGCAGTACTTC. The chain uses TRBV28 and TRBJ2-7; TRBD1 matches 7 bases. V lost 1 base and J lost 1; bases outside the gene matches: 10. Germline CDR1 is MDHEN and CDR2 is SYDVKM. This CDR3 is built from 17 residues.

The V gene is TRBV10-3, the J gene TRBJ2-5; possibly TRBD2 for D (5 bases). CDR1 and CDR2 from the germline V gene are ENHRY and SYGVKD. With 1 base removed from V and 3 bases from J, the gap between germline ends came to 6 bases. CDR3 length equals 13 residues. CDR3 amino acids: CAISEYGEETQYF. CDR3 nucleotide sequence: TGTGCCATCAGTGAGTACGGGGAAGAGACCCAGTACTTC.

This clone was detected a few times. This CDR3 is CASSLTGVYSNQPQHF. CDR3 in DNA: TGCGCCAGCAGCCTAACAGGGGTATATAGCAATCAGCCCCAGCATTTT. J is TRBJ1-5 and V is TRBV4-1, with TRBD1 identical over 7 bases. This CDR3 contains 16 residues. The V and J ends lost 4 bases and 0 bases, in that order; junction bases with no gene match: 6. CDR1 and CDR2 from the germline V gene are MGHRA and YSYEKL.

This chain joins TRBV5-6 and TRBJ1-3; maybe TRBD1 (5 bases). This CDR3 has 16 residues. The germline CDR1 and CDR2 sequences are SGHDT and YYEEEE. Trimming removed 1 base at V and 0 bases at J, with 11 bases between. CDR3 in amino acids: CASSLSHRSSGNTIYF. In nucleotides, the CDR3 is TGTGCCAGCAGCTTGAGTCACAGGTCCTCTGGAAACACCATATATTTT.

The CDR3: CASSLPSGGGTQYF. CDR3 nucleotides: TGTGCCAGCAGCTTACCCTCGGGGGGCGGGACCCAGTACTTC. This chain joins TRBV7-6 and TRBJ2-5, with D perhaps TRBD2 (7 bases). Germline lookup yields CDR1 SGHVS and CDR2 FNYEAQ. The CDR3 is 14 residues long. V was pared by 2 bases and J by 7 bases, with 14 bases between.

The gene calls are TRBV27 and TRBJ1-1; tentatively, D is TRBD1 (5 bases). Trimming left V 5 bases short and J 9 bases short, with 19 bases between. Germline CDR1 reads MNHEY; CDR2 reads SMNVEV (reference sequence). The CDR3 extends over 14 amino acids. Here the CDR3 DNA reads TGTGCCAGCAGTCCCACCTCGGCAGGGTCTAAAGCTTTCTTT. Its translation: CASSPTSAGSKAFF.

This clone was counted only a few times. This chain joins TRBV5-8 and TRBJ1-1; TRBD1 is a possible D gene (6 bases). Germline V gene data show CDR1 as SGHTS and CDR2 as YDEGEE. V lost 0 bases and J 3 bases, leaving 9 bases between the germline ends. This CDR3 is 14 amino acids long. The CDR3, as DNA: TGTGCCAGCAGCTTGGAAGGGGGGGACACTGAAGCTTTCTTT. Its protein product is CASSLEGGDTEAFF.

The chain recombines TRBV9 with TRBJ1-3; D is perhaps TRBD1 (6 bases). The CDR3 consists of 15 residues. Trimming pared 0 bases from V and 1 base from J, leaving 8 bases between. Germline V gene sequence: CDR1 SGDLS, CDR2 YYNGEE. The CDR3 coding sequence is TGTGCCAGCAGCGTAGGGGGGCTTTCTGGAAACACCATATATTTT. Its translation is CASSVGGLSGNTIYF.

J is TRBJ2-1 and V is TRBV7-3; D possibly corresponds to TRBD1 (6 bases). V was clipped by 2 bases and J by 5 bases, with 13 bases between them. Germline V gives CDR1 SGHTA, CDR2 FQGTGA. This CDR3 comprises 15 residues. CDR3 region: CASSLSGQSHNEQFF. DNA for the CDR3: TGTGCCAGCAGCTTATCTGGACAGAGCCACAATGAGCAGTTCTTC.

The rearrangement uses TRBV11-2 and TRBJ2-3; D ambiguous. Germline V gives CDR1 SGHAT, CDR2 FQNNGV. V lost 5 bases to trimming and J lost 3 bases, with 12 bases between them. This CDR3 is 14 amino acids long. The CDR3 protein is CASSPPVVTDTQYF. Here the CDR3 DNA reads TGTGCCAGCAGCCCCCCGGTGGTGACAGATACGCAGTATTTT.

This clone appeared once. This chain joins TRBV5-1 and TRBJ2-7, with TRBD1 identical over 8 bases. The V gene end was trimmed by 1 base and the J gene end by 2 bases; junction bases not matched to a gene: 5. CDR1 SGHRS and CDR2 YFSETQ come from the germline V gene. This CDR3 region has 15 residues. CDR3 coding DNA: TGCGCCAGCAGCTTGCCGACAGGGGTTCCCTACGAGCAGTACTTC. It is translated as CASSLPTGVPYEQYF.

This CDR3 is CASSPGRGAETQYF. In DNA form, the CDR3 reads TGCGCCAGCAGCCCCGGGAGGGGGGCCGAGACCCAGTACTTC. This sequence joins TRBV5-1 and TRBJ2-5, with 8 bases that match TRBD2. The CDR3 has 14 amino acids. V trimming: 4 bases; J trimming: 5 bases; junction bases outside the gene matches: 7. Per germline, CDR1 SGHRS and CDR2 YFSETQ.